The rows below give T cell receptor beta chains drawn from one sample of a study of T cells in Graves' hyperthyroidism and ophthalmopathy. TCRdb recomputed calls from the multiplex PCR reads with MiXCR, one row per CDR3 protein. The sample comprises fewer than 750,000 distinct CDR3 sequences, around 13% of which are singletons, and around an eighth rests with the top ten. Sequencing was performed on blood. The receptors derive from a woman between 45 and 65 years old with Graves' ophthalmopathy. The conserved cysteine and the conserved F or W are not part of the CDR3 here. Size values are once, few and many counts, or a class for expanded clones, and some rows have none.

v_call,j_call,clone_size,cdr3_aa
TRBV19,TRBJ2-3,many,ASSMGRGTSGSTDTQY
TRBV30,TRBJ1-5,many,AWSARGQPQH
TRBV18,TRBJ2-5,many,ASSPSYQETQY
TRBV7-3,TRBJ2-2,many,ASSIDRVSGELF
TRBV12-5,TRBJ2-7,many,ASGALAGEQY
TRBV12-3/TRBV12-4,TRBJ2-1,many,ASSLAGAGVNEQF
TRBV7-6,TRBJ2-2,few,ASSLVSGDTGELF
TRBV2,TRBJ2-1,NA,ASRLRTSGNHDEQF
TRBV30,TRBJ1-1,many,AWIGQVSTEAF
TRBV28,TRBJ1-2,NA,ASSLLGAGGRYGYA
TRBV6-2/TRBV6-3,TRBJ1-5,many,ASRIAGTGTGKGQPQH
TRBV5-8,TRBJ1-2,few,ASSPRWDRDLWGYT
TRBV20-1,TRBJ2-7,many,SALPTSGSYEQY
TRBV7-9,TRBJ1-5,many,ASSVGQINQPQH
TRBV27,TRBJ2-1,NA,ASSLLTGTSGISYNEQF
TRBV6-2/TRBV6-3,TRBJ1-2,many,ASRYQQAPYGYT
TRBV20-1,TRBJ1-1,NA,SARERGTKAF
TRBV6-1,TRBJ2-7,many,ASTRITGQDTYEQY
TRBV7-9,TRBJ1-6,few,ASSLDGLLSPLH
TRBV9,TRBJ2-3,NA,ASSADLSLTDTQY
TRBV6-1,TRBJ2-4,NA,ASSNEDRAAPIIQY
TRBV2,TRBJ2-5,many,ASTRGRGLEETQY
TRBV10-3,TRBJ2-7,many,AISDPAKARSGGTYEQY
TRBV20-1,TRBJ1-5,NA,SAGGRGWNQPQH
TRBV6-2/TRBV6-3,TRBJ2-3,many,ASSYREDTQY
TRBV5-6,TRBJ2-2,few,ASSTLAGRNTGELF
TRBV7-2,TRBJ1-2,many,ASSLDGQANGYT
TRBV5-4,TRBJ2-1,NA,ASSLGVSLAGGRREQF
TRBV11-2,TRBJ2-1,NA,ASSSDRGEYNEQF
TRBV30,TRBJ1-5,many,AWRDQGGHQPQH
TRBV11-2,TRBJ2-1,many,ASSGVFRDIGEQF
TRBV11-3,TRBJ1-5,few,ASSLEAGAFYSNQPQH
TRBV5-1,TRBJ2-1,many,ASSQLAVSSYNEQF
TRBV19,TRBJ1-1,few,ASTAAGRIMNTEAF
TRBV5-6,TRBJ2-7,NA,ASSTRQGGSLPYEQY
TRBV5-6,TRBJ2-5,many,ASSPPDRRYQETQY
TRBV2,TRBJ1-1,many,ASSVQQNTEAF
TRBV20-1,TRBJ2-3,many,SARVLSAPVYTDTQY
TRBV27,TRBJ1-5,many,ATKPQGKGQPQH
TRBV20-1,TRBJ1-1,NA,SAKLGGTVTEAF
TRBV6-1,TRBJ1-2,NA,ASKPSGGENYGYT
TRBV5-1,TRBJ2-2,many,ASSFMSSGYTGELF
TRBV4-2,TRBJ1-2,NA,ASSQDSVNYGYT
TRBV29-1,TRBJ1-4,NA,SVAGTGYYEKLF
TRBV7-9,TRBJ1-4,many,ASSPPSVLREKLF
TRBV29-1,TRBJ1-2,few,SVEDTGEGYGYT
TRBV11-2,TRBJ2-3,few,ASRRLAGLDTQY
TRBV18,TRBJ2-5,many,ASSPELAGEETQY
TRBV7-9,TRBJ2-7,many,ASSSKRDAVYEQY
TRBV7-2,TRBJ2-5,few,ASGRPGLETQY
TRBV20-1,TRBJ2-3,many,SARAGVTDTQY
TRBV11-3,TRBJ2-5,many,ASSSTGIETQY
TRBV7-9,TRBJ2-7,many,ASSLASGQGYEQY
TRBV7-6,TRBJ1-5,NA,ASSSGVDQPQH
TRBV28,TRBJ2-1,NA,ASSPRQGYYNEQL